Each of the 10 T cell receptor beta chains below was sequenced from the same sample in a study of T cell repertoires in cytomegalovirus infection. MiXCR was run by TCRdb on the reads, yielding one entry per CDR3 protein. The sample includes some 800,000 distinct CDR3 sequences, roughly 33% of them seen just once. Their antigen targets remain unknown. This material consisted of cultured CD8+ T cells from PBMCs, taken from culture after CMV antigen stimulation. The receptor source for this set is a human donor in good health (CMV status not recorded). Some clones in this sample may be carry-over from other donors' samples.

The chain combines TRBV6-1 with TRBJ2-7, with D possibly matching TRBD2 (6 bases). Trimming took 6 bases from V and 5 from J, leaving 11 bases between them. CDR1 MNHNS and CDR2 SASEGT come from the germline V gene. CDR3 length: 12 residues. CDR3: CASREGLDEQYF. The CDR3 bases are TGTGCCAGCAGGGAGGGCTTGGACGAGCAGTACTTC.

This clonotype was counted many times. The chain is built from TRBV5-5 and TRBJ1-1; TRBD1 agrees at 7 bases. The CDR3 contains 14 residues. Trimming removed 4 bases from V and 1 base from J; junction bases left unmatched: 4. The germline CDR1 and CDR2 sequences are SGHKS and YYEKEE (reference sequence). The CDR3 bases are TGTGCCAGCAGCGCAAGACAGGGGAACACTGAAGCTTTCTTT. This gives the protein CASSARQGNTEAFF.

This clonotype turned up a few times. The gene calls are TRBV6-2 or TRBV6-3 and TRBJ2-7, with 7 nucleotides matching TRBD2. The CDR3 extends over 15 amino acids. The V segment lost 5 bases and the J segment 6 bases; nucleotides outside the gene matches: 13. Germline loops: CDR1 MNHEY, CDR2 SVGEGT. The CDR3 protein is CASSPLTGGRGEQYV. The CDR3 bases are TGTGCCAGCAGTCCACTGACGGGAGGAAGGGGCGAGCAGTACGTC.

This clonotype was seen repeatedly, ten times or more. This rearrangement joins TRBV4-2 to TRBJ2-3; D may be TRBD2 (6 bases). Germline V CDR1 and CDR2: LGHNA, YNFKEQ. The length of the CDR3 is 17 residues. V was trimmed by 1 base and J by 6 bases, leaving 20 bases between them. CDR3 sequence reads: CASSQVPGVAFTDTQYF. The DNA of the CDR3 is TGTGCCAGCAGCCAAGTGCCGGGGGTTGCGTTTACGGATACGCAGTATTTT.

CDR3 bases: TGTGCCAGCAGCCAAGAATACAGGGGAACAGATACGCAGTATTTT. Translation gives CASSQEYRGTDTQYF. This chain uses TRBV3-1 with TRBJ2-3; TRBD1 matches 7 bases. After removal of 0 bases from V and 3 bases from J, the junction contained 3 bases not matched to a gene. Germline CDR1 is LGHDT and CDR2 is YNNKEL (reference sequence). The CDR3 extends over 15 amino acids.

J is TRBJ2-2 and V is TRBV28; TRBD1 matches 8 bases. Trimming took 2 bases from V and 0 from J; bases not matched to a gene: 2. This CDR3 has 16 residues. Germline CDR1 MDHEN, CDR2 SYDVKM. DNA for the CDR3: TGTGCCAGCAGTTTACCGGGACAGGCGAACACCGGGGAGCTGTTTTTT. Encoded protein: CASSLPGQANTGELFF.

The chain recombines TRBV11-3 with TRBJ2-1, with D perhaps TRBD1 or TRBD2 (7 bases each). Germline-derived CDR1 and CDR2 are SGHNT and YENEEA. CDR3 length equals 16 residues. Trimming stripped 0 bases from V and 3 bases from J, with 12 bases between. CDR3 sequence reads: CASSLDSGGVYNEQFF. In DNA form, the CDR3 reads TGTGCCAGCAGCTTAGATTCAGGGGGGGTCTACAATGAGCAGTTCTTC. Together with reference TRBV11-3 and TRBJ2-1, the CDR3 gives the full variable domain: EAGVVQSPRYKIIEKKQPVAFWCNPISGHNTLYWYLQNLGQGPELLIRYENEEAVDDSQLPKDRFSAERLKGVDSTLKIQPAELGDSAVYLCASSLDSGGVYNEQFFGPGTRLTVL.

Only one count was recorded for this clonotype. This chain connects TRBV24-1 to TRBJ2-2; 8 nucleotides match TRBD1. Germline V gene data show CDR1 as KGHDR and CDR2 as SFDVKD. The J segment lost 1 base and the V segment lost 4 bases, leaving 7 bases of the junction unmatched. The CDR3 extends over 17 amino acids. CDR3 sequence reads: CATSDSTGTGNTGELFF. The CDR3 region has the DNA TGTGCCACCAGTGACTCGACCGGGACAGGGAACACCGGGGAGCTGTTTTTT.

This chain links TRBV2 with TRBJ2-1; D is possibly TRBD2 (7 bases). Trimming stripped 7 bases from V and 4 bases from J, with 17 bases between. Germline CDR1 and CDR2: SNHLY and FYNNEI. The CDR3 loop spans 15 amino acids. The DNA of the CDR3 is TGTGCCAGCATCCCTAGGGGGGGAGAGTACAATGAGCAGTTCTTC. Its translation is CASIPRGGEYNEQFF.

The rearrangement joins TRBV15 to TRBJ2-3; D uncertain. CDR1 and CDR2 (germline): LNHNV, YYDKDF (reference sequence). The V and J ends lost 5 bases and 1 base respectively, with 7 bases between them. There are 13 residues in the CDR3. The CDR3 sequence is CATSLKRTDTQYF. CDR3 sequence (DNA): TGTGCCACCAGCTTAAAGCGCACAGATACGCAGTATTTT.